The rows below give T cell receptor beta chains drawn from one sample of a study of blood T cells in healthy people across ages. MiXCR was run by TCRdb on the 5' RACE reads, yielding one entry per CDR3 protein. The data hold about 1.6 million distinct CDR3 sequences, with roughly a third observed a single time. Sequencing was performed on blood. The source is a woman aged 25-40 years in good health. Both conserved end residues are part of each CDR3. Each record gives: J gene, V gene, CDR3 length, CDR3 protein.

TRBJ2-3 TRBV20-1 14 CGAGLAGETDTQYF
TRBJ2-1 TRBV3-1 20 CASSQDVKTRLAGEYNEQFF
TRBJ2-5 TRBV7-8 15 CASSLLGPVKETQYF
TRBJ2-1 TRBV7-2 15 CASSSSSGILGEQFF
TRBJ2-3 TRBV20-1 20 CSARETSGGHYATSTDTQYF
TRBJ2-7 TRBV2 12 CASGTTPYEQYF
TRBJ2-5 TRBV27 13 CATSFGVEETQYF
TRBJ2-4 TRBV20-1 15 CSARDRGLAKNIQYF
TRBJ2-5 TRBV4-1 16 CASSQVSLAEGVTQYF
TRBJ1-6 TRBV10-3 16 CAISESVRQTHSPLHF
TRBJ1-1 TRBV7-3 22 CASSFRVPDRFRKTDRNTEAFF
TRBJ2-7 TRBV28 16 CASSSPQTSGSYEQYF
- TRBV5-1 19 CASSLEPTGRGRKPHEQYF
TRBJ2-1 TRBV7-8 16 CASSGTAALSYNEQFF
TRBJ2-1 TRBV3-1 16 CASSQDVGGSLNEQFF
TRBJ2-3 TRBV7-6 16 CASSPRTALGTDTQYF
TRBJ1-3 TRBV4-1 18 CASSRAAQDSPSGNTIYF
TRBJ2-1 TRBV3-1 17 CASSQDLTAGAYNEQFF